The T cell receptor (beta chain) described here comes from a study of beta chain features in type 1 diabetes (dated by TCRdb to the late 2010s). Concerning the study at large: Mean age, gender distribution, total cell number and subset yield did not differ between patients and healthy donors. In the study, recently diagnosed type 1 diabetes patients and matched healthy donors were compared on the TCRB repertoires of their sorted circulating CD4+ T cell subsets. A total of 90 million to 130 million sorted cells were examined across all samples, and a strong correlation was observed between cell number per subset and RNA yield. Whereas all 30 or so donors provided naive and central memory subsets, regulatory and stem cell-like memory subsets were isolated from just 8 patients and roughly eight healthy donors. What the research found in general, with its limitations: Sequencing cDNA rather than genomic DNA could over-represent highly expressing activated cells, although activation and CD3 levels did not differ between groups. Because the HLA sub-analyses included only small numbers of individuals, any influence of HLA type on TCRB rearrangement was left unresolved. PCR might favor shorter templates, but patient and control samples were amplified and corrected together, so any skew would affect both groups equally. Patients with type 1 diabetes made fewer insertions and deleted more nucleotides at VDJ recombination sites, implying thymic rearrangement abnormalities. Naive, central memory and regulatory TCRB repertoires appeared to be more alike among patients than among healthy donors. Type 1 diabetes patients showed a moderate but significant shortening of TCRB CDR3 length in all four CD4+ subsets.

From each donor, a single peripheral blood sample of 90 to 150 mL on average was drawn into heparinised tubes. Using a panel that included CD45RO, CCR7, CD25, CD127, CD95 and CD27, naive, central memory, regulatory and stem cell-like memory CD4+ T cells were sorted on a BD FACSAria II. All sorted populations exceeded 95% purity. PBMCs were isolated right away by Lymphoprep density gradient centrifugation and were stained directly, without culture. So that batch effects would be minimized, each experiment stained and sorted samples in pairs, pairing one healthy donor with one patient. This clone has a handful of counts. Which antigen it targets is not known. No qualities accompany the bases; no much larger clone lies one base away. As encoded in the germline V gene, CDR1 is MDHEN while CDR2 is SYDVKM. The CDR3 measures 12 amino acids from cysteine to phenylalanine. Of all the DNA, just the CDR3 is kept, 36 bases in frame from base 1. Between the V and J ends, shortened by 6 bases and 2 bases respectively, the junction contains 7 bases.

All of the isolated RNA was reverse transcribed with the High Capacity cDNA Reverse Transcription Kit, so expressed TCRB transcripts were sequenced. Deep immunoSEQ sequencing was applied to naive, central memory and regulatory T cell samples, giving an average of roughly 3.5 million total reads per sample. After sorted cells were lysed in RLT buffer, RNA was extracted with DNase-treated RNeasy Micro or Mini kits, with the choice depending on cell number. To prevent cross-contamination, every cell subset was processed on its own, while patient and healthy donor samples were processed together. Using the immunoSEQ multiplex PCR, TCRB sequences were amplified from cDNA into 87-bp fragments spanning the CDR3 region. The amplicons were sequenced using the Illumina HiSeq platform. The original methods were these. Synthetic template baselines were used to correct PCR bias computationally, reads within Hamming distance 2 were collapsed together, and singletons that could not be merged were discarded. Reads were aligned against IMGT so that V, D and J genes, CDR3 length and insertions or deletions at six rearrangement sites could be assigned. Within each subset, clonotype counts were normalized to the number of sorted cells before true diversity and Gini coefficients were calculated with the tcR R package. The overlap coefficient, calculated on TCRB nucleotide sequences, was used to measure repertoire sharing. Out-of-frame TCRB sequences from naive cells were analyzed to stand in for the pre-selection repertoire. The clones in this table, taken by TCRdb from immuneACCESS, are in-frame only. Not every clone is retained; where verified, under half of the shortfall comes from an unresolved V gene, and the cause of the rest is unknown. V and J calls and clone size are given by that table; D and trimming were obtained from the DNA. The sample yields about 900,000 clones; 15% to 20% were counted once. Of the sample, roughly 0.025% is held by the ten largest clones.

Sequencing input: naive CD4+ T cells from blood. The sample's cell subset or site label is to be understood as: true naive CD4+ T cells. The V and J segments used are TRBV28 and TRBJ1-2; no D segment can be confidently identified. This TCR derives from a woman in her late teens or twenties in good health. This receptor has the CDR3 CASRKQNYGYTF. The DNA is as follows: TGTGCCAGCAGGAAACAGAACTATGGCTACACCTTC.